The source of this T cell receptor (beta chain) is a study of shared clonotypes between healthy human individuals. Findings of the study overall: Estimated richness values were generally larger in naive subsets than in memory subsets.

This CDR3 has 15 residues. V was pared by 3 bases and J by 1 base, with 13 bases between. Germline V gives CDR1 LNHDA, CDR2 SQIVND (reference sequence). Measured with immunoSEQ multiplex PCR; TCRdb has only the in-frame clones, and not every one. The sample holds roughly 500,000 clones, 90% to 97% seen once. This clone occurred once. Its specificity is unknown. This TCR derives from a woman in her twenties or thirties in good health. The chain combines TRBV19 with TRBJ2-7; TRBD1 or TRBD2 may be the D gene (5 bases each). The sequenced sample consisted of naive CD4+ T cells sorted from blood. Subset described: CD45RA+ positively selected. DNA of the CDR3: TGTGCCAGTAGTATTCTCGGGACCTCATCCTACGAGCAGTACTTC. Translated: CASSILGTSSYEQYF. Full variable domain (remainder filled in from reference TRBV19 and TRBJ2-7): DGGITQSPKYLFRKEGQNVTLSCEQNLNHDAMYWYRQDPGQGLRLIYYSQIVNDFQKGDIAEGYSVSREKKESFPLTVTSAQKNPTAFYLCASSILGTSSYEQYFGPGTRLTVT.